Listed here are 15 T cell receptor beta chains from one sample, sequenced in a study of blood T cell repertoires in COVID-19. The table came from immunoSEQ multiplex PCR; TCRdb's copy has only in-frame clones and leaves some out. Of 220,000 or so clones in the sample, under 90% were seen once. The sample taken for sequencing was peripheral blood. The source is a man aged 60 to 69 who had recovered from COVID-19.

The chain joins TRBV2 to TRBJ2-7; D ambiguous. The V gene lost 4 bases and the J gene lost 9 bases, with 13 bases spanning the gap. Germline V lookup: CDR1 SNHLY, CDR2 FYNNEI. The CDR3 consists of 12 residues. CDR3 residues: CASSAGQAGQYF. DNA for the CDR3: TGTGCCAGCAGTGCTGGCCAGGCCGGGCAGTACTTC.

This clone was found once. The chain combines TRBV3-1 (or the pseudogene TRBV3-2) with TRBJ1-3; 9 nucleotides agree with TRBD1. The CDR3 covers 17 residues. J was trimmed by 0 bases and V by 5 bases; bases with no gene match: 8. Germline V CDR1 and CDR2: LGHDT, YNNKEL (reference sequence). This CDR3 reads CASSFRDRVSSGNTIYF. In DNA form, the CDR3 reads TGTGCCAGCAGCTTCCGGGACAGGGTGAGCTCTGGAAACACCATATATTTT.

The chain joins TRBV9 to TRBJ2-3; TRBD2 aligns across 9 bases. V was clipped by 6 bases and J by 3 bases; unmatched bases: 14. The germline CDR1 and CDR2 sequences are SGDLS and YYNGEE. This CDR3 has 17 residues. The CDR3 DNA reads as TGTGCCAGCAACAAGGATAGCGGGAGCTTAGGTACAGATACGCAGTATTTT. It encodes CASNKDSGSLGTDTQYF.

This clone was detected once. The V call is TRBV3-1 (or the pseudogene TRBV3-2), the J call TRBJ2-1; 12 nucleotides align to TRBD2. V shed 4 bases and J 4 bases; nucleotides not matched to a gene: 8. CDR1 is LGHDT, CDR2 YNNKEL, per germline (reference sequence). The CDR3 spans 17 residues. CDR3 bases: TGTGCCAGCAGCCTCGGACTAGCGGGACGTCTATACAATGAGCAGTTCTTC. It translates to CASSLGLAGRLYNEQFF.

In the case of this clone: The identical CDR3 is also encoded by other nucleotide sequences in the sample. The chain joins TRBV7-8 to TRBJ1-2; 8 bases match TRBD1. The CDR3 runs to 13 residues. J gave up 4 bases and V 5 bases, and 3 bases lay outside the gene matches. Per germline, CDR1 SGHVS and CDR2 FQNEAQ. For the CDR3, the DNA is TGTGCCAGCAGCCCCGACAGGGGCTATGGCTACACCTTC. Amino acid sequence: CASSPDRGYGYTF.

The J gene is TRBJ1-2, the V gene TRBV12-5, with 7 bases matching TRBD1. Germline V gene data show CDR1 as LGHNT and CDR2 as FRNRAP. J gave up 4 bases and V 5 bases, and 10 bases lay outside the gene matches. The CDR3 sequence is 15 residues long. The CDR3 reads CASGPRDSSPYGYTF. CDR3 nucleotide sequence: TGTGCTAGTGGTCCCCGGGACAGTAGTCCCTATGGCTACACCTTC.

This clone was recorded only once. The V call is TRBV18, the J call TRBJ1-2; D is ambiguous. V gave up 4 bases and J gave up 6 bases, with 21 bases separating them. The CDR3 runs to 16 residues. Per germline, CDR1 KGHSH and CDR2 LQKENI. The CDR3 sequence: CASSLNTQIRENGYTF. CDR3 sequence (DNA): TGTGCCAGCTCACTGAATACACAAATAAGGGAGAATGGCTACACCTTC.

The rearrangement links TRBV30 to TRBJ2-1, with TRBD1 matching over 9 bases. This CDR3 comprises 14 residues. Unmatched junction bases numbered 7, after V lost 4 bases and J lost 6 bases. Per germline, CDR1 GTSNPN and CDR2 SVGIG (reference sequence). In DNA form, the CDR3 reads TGTGCCTGGACCAACGGACAGGGGATCAATGAGCAGTTCTTC. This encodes CAWTNGQGINEQFF.

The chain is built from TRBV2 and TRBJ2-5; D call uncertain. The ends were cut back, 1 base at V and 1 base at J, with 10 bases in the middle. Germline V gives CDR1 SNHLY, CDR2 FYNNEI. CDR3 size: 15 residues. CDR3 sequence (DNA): TGTGCCAGCAGTGAAGGAGGATTTACCCAAGAGACCCAGTACTTC. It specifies CASSEGGFTQETQYF.

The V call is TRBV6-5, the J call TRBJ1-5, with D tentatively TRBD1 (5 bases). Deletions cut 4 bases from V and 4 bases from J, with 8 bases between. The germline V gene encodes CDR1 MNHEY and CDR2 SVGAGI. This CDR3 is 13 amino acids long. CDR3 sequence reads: CASSSTVNQPQHF. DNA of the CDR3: TGTGCCAGCAGTTCGACAGTAAATCAGCCCCAGCATTTT.

In DNA form, the CDR3 reads TGTGCCATCCCGGGACAGCAGAACACTGAAGCTTTCTTT. Protein sequence: CAIPGQQNTEAFF. The chain joins TRBV10-3 to TRBJ1-1; 7 bases line up with TRBD1. Germline-derived CDR1 and CDR2 are ENHRY and SYGVKD. Trimming took 8 bases from V and 1 from J; bases not matched to a gene: 4. CDR3 size: 13 residues.

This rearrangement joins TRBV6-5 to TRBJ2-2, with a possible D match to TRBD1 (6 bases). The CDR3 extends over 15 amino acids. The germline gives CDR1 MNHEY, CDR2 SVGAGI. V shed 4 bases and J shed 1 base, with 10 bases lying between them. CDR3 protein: CASSWDTLNTGELFF. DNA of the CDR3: TGTGCCAGCAGTTGGGACACCCTGAACACCGGGGAGCTGTTTTTT.

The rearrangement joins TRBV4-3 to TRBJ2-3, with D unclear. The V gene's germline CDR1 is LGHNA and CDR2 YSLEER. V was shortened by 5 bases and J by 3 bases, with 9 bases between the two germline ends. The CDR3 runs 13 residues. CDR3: CASSRGKTDTQYF. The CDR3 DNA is TGCGCCAGCAGCAGAGGAAAGACAGATACGCAGTATTTT.

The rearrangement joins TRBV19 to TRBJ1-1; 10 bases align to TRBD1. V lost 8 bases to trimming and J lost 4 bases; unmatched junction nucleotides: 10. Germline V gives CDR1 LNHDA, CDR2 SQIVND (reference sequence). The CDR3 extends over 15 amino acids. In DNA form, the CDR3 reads TGTGCCAGTCTACGACAGGGGGCGCTAGGCACTGAAGCTTTCTTT. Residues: CASLRQGALGTEAFF.

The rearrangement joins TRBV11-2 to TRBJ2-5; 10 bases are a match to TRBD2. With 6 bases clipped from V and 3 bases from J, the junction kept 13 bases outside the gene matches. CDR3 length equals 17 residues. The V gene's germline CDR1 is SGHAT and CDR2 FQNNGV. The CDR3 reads CASRVQGSSGGKETQYF. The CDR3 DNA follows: TGTGCCAGCAGGGTACAGGGCTCTAGCGGGGGAAAAGAGACCCAGTACTTC. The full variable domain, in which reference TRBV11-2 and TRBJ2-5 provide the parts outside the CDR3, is EAGVAQSPRYKIIEKRQSVAFWCNPISGHATLYWYQQILGQGPKLLIQFQNNGVVDDSQLPKDRFSAERLKGVDSTLKIQPAKLEDSAVYLCASRVQGSSGGKETQYFGPGTRLLVL.